These 11 T cell receptor beta chains came from one sample sequenced in a study of T cell repertoires in cytomegalovirus infection. TCRdb re-called the reads through MiXCR, storing one row per CDR3 protein. Of a few hundred thousand distinct CDR3 sequences listed, around a sixth are singletons. Sample: PBMCs. These receptors were obtained from a human donor in good health (CMV status not recorded). Some clones in this sample may be carry-over from other donors' samples.

The rearrangement joins TRBV6-1 to TRBJ1-3; D is perhaps TRBD1 (6 bases). V lost 5 bases and J 8 bases, leaving 16 bases between the germline ends. The CDR3 has 14 residues. Germline lookup yields CDR1 MNHNS and CDR2 SASEGT. CDR3 sequence reads: CASSPPGQRDTIYF. DNA for the CDR3: TGTGCCAGCAGTCCACCGGGACAAAGGGACACCATATATTTT.

The V and J genes are TRBV30 and TRBJ1-1; TRBD1 is a possible D gene (6 bases). Trimming removed 6 bases from V and 10 bases from J, with 18 bases in between. The CDR3 loop spans 12 amino acids. Germline V CDR1 and CDR2: GTSNPN, SVGIG (reference sequence). In nucleotides, the CDR3 is TGTGCCTGCCTCAGGGATGCAGGGGCAGCTTTCTTT. Its protein product is CACLRDAGAAFF.

V and J are TRBV5-6 and TRBJ2-3; either TRBD1 or TRBD2 may supply D (6 bases each). Trimming took off 3 bases at V and 4 bases at J, with 30 bases between the two ends. The CDR3 contains 20 residues. Germline V gene sequence: CDR1 SGHDT, CDR2 YYEEEE. The CDR3 here is CASSSLHTWVGGSGPDTQYF. The CDR3 bases are TGTGCCAGCAGCTCACTCCACACCTGGGTGGGGGGCTCCGGTCCAGATACGCAGTATTTT.

At least ten counts were recorded for this clonotype. The chain recombines TRBV7-2 with TRBJ1-4; D is undetermined. CDR1 is SGHTA, CDR2 FQGNSA, per germline. V lost 1 base and J 0 bases, leaving 6 bases between the germline ends. CDR3 length: 15 amino acids. This CDR3 reads CASSLGGTTNEKLFF. For the CDR3, the DNA is TGTGCCAGCAGCTTAGGGGGAACAACTAATGAAAAACTGTTTTTT.

This clonotype was detected many times. The genes are TRBV7-8 and TRBJ1-2, with D tentatively TRBD1 (5 bases). The V end was cut by 3 bases, the J end by 4 bases, with 15 bases between. Germline V gene lookup returns CDR1 SGHVS and CDR2 FQNEAQ. This CDR3 region has 15 residues. The CDR3 DNA is TGTGCCAGCAGCTTGTCGGACGGGGGATCCTATGGCTACACCTTC. This gives the protein CASSLSDGGSYGYTF. Filled out from reference TRBV7-8 and TRBJ1-2, the complete variable domain reads GAGVSQSPRYKVAKRGQDVALRCDPISGHVSLFWYQQALGQGPEFLTYFQNEAQLDKSGLPSDRFFAERPEGSVSTLKIQRTQQEDSAVYLCASSLSDGGSYGYTFGSGTRLTVV.

The genes are TRBV6-1 and TRBJ1-1, with D possibly TRBD1 on 6 matching bases. V shed 5 bases and J shed 11 bases, with 12 bases lying between them. This CDR3 spans 11 amino acids. Germline V gene lookup returns CDR1 MNHNS and CDR2 SASEGT. The CDR3 DNA reads as TGTGCCAGCAGTCTACAGGGTAATGCTTTCTTT. Translation gives CASSLQGNAFF.

With regard to this clonotype: This could be a read error, since a much larger clone is one nucleotide away. The chain recombines TRBV7-2 with TRBJ2-3; TRBD1 matches at 7 bases. Unmatched junction bases numbered 9, after V lost 9 bases and J lost 6 bases. The CDR3 covers 13 residues. Germline values: CDR1 SGHTA, CDR2 FQGNSA. The CDR3 region has the DNA TGTGCCAGAAGCATCGACAGGGTGGATACGCAGTATTTT. It specifies CARSIDRVDTQYF.

This clonotype was detected many times. A read error may account for a junction end that differs from germline. The chain is built from TRBV7-9 and TRBJ1-2; D ambiguous. CDR1 is SEHNR and CDR2 is FQNEAQ in the germline V gene (reference sequence). CDR3 length equals 13 residues. For the CDR3, the DNA is TGTGCCAGCAGTTTAGGGCAGAACTATGGCTACACCTTC. As protein: CASSLGQNYGYTF.

This clonotype has more than one count but fewer than ten. This rearrangement joins TRBV6-6 to TRBJ2-1; the D is unclear. Germline-derived CDR1 and CDR2 are MNHNY and SVGAGI (reference sequence). Trimming took off 0 bases at V and 3 bases at J, with 21 bases between the two ends. The CDR3 covers 19 residues. The CDR3 region is CASSYSLDGVPSVYNEQFF. The CDR3, as DNA: TGTGCCAGCAGTTACTCATTGGATGGGGTCCCGTCGGTCTACAATGAGCAGTTCTTC.

The chain is built from TRBV19 and TRBJ2-1, with D unclear. Per germline, CDR1 LNHDA and CDR2 SQIVND (reference sequence). Trimming removed 3 bases from V and 8 bases from J, with 14 bases in between. This CDR3 has 14 residues. The DNA of the CDR3 is TGTGCCAGTAGTATTTGGGCTGCCCGGGATGAGCAGTTCTTC. This gives the protein CASSIWAARDEQFF.

This clonotype was picked up a small number of times. The chain employs TRBV11-2 and TRBJ2-3, with 11 bases fitting TRBD2. Germline lookup yields CDR1 SGHAT and CDR2 FQNNGV. The CDR3 is made up of 18 amino acids. V was pared by 4 bases and J by 0 bases, with 9 bases of the junction left unmatched. The CDR3 bases are TGTGCCAGCAGCTCCGTAGCGGGAGGGAGTAGTAGCACAGATACGCAGTATTTT. Translating gives CASSSVAGGSSSTDTQYF.